This T cell receptor (beta chain) derives from a study of early T cells in non-severe SARS-CoV-2 infection (dated by TCRdb to about 2021). Turning to the overall study: Because TCR sequencing was done on bulk RNA from unsorted whole blood, the alpha and beta chains could not be paired. Overall results and qualifications from the work: VDJdb matching was skewed toward anti-spike CD8 responses and likely underestimated virus-specific expansions by missing private and CD4 specificities.

Comments on this clonotype: What this receptor recognizes is not known. No qualities accompany the bases; no much larger clone lies one base away.

The protocol used for the library was 5' RACE. The sequencing machine was a NextSeq 500. In the TCR library protocol, unique molecular identifiers were attached to individual cDNA molecules to correct for PCR bias and sequencing error. Sequencing covered both TCR alpha and beta chains, and within each sample the abundances of alpha and beta sequences were tightly co-correlated. Per the authors' processing: Decombinator V4 was used to perform V gene, J gene and CDR3 annotation of TCR sequences. Expanded TCRs were defined as changing significantly between any two time points under a Poisson model with p below 0.0001. TCR abundances were normalised to the total number of TCRs sequenced in each sample and reported as counts per million. A search of VDJdb, accessed on 1 November 2021, was run for TCRs annotated to CMV, EBV and SARS-CoV-2, with TCRs annotated for multiple antigens excluded. TCRdb passed the public sequencing reads through fastp at Q25 and MiXCR, retaining productive beta sequences. All rows with the same CDR3 protein become a single entry with the most common DNA and genes. The V and J calls were determined by TCRdb, not by the authors. The sample includes tens of thousands of distinct CDR3 sequences, with roughly 12% observed a single time. The biggest ten clones account for 3.5% to 5% of the sample.

Set within a cohort of healthcare workers in London, UK, this nested case-control study involved weekly PCR testing of nasopharyngeal swabs along with blood sampling. Between 23 and 31 March 2020, the week of the UK lockdown, healthcare workers were enrolled and then followed up weekly for as long as 16 weeks. The clonotype was recovered from an adult who was a healthcare worker with PCR-confirmed SARS-CoV-2 infection or an uninfected control (not recorded which). The sample consisted of whole blood, taken at baseline.

Here the CDR3 is given as CASSPIAGTQYF. Read as DNA, the sequence is TGTGCCAGCAGCCCAATAGCCGGGACCCAGTACTTC. The sequence links TRBV3-1 to TRBJ2-5; confidence is insufficient to name the D gene. V lost 4 bases and J lost 7 bases; the stretch between them is 10 bases long. There are 12 amino acids in the CDR3, from cysteine to phenylalanine inclusive. Just the 36-base CDR3 DNA is kept, in frame starting at base 1. The germline V gene encodes CDR1 LGHDT and CDR2 YNNKEL (reference sequence).